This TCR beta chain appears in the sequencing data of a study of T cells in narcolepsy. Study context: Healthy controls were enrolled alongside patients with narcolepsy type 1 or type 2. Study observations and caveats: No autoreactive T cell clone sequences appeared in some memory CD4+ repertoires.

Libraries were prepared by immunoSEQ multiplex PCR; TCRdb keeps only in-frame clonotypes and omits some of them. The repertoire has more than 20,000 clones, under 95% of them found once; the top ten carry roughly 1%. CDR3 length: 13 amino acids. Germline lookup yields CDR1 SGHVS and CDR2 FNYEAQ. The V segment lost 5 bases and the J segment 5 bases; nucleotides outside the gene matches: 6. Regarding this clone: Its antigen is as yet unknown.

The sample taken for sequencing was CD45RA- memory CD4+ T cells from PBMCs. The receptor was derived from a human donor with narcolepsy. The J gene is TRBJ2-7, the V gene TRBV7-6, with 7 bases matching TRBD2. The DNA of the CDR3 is TGTGCCAGCAGCCCTGGACTAGGAAACGAGCAGTACTTC. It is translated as CASSPGLGNEQYF.